This T cell receptor (beta chain) was identified in a study of T cell responses to AZD1222 COVID-19 vaccine. Study results and limitations: There were vaccine-associated CD4 TCRs across spike, dominant at 160-218 and 743-854. Clonal diversity may have been underestimated in mostly white British donors. Targeting of unmutated variant regions was reportedly seen in nearly half of spike-specific TCRs.

Sequencing was performed with immunoSEQ multiplex PCR; in TCRdb, only in-frame clones are kept and a portion is missing. The sample holds around 150,000 clones; 90% to 95% are singletons and the top ten take about 6.7%. Second doses that came at about 4 or about 12 weeks were put together. As regards this clone: Its antigen remains unknown.

CDR3 size: 16 residues. Looked up from germline, CDR1 is SGHAT and CDR2 is FQNNGV. V was trimmed by 0 bases and J by 2 bases, leaving 13 bases between them. The TCR was taken from an adult who received the AZD1222 COVID-19 vaccine. The material sequenced was peripheral blood, taken 28 days after the second AZD1222 dose. The chain uses TRBV11-2 and TRBJ2-5, with D perhaps assigned TRBD1 or TRBD2 (5 bases each). The CDR3 coding sequence is TGTGCCAGCAGCTTAGATCTCGGGACGCAACAAGAGACCCAGTACTTC. Encoded protein: CASSLDLGTQQETQYF.